This TCR beta chain derives from a study of T-cell reconstitution after alpha-beta-depleted transplantation in children. A TCRbeta library incorporating unique molecular identifiers was prepared. MiXCR was run by TCRdb on the PCR reads, yielding one entry per CDR3 protein. The profile shows roughly 300,000 distinct CDR3 sequences, nearly 10% of them singletons. This clonotype was detected many times. This CDR3 is built from 16 residues. V was pared by 0 bases and J by 3 bases, with 15 bases between. Germline loops: CDR1 LGHNA, CDR2 YNFKEQ. The TCR sequence derives from a human donor who donated a stem cell graft to a child with SCID. Sequenced here: PBMCs from the stem cell graft donor, sampled from the stem cell graft. The rearrangement joins TRBV4-2 to TRBJ2-7; TRBD1 is a possible D gene (6 bases). CDR3 nucleotide sequence: TGTGCCAGCAGCCAAGAGCGAATAACACAGGGCTACGAGCAGTACTTC. Protein product: CASSQERITQGYEQYF.